This TCR beta chain came from a study of Graves' ophthalmopathy and Graves' hyperthyroidism. This clonotype has a count of ten or more. For repertoire sequencing, the TCR beta CDR3 regions were amplified from RNA transcripts. First-round RT-PCR used HTBI primers; second-round multiplex PCR followed. TCRdb re-analysed the multiplex PCR reads in MiXCR, keeping a single row per CDR3 protein. The profile shows approximately 540,000 distinct CDR3 sequences, under 45% of them singletons. Trimming cost V 2 bases and J 5 bases, with 9 bases left between them. There are 13 residues in the CDR3. The sequence was obtained from an adult man with Graves' hyperthyroidism. The V call is TRBV12-3 or TRBV12-4, the J call TRBJ1-1; D is possibly TRBD1 (5 bases). The source material was peripheral blood or thyroid tissue (not recorded which). CDR3 bases: TGTGCCAGCAGTTTAAGGGAGGGGACTGAAGCTTTCTTT. Its protein product is CASSLREGTEAFF.